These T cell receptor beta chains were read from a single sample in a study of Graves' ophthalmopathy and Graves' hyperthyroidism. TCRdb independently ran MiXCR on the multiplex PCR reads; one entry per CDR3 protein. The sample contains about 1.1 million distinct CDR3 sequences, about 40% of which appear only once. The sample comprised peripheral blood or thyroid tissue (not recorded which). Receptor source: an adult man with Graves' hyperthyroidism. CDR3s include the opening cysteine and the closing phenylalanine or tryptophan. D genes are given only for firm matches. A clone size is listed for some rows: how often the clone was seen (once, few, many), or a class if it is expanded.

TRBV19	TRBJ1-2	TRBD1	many	CASSTGGRGYGYTF	TGTGCCAGTAGCACAGGGGGACGGGGCTATGGCTACACCTTC
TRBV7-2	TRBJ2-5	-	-	CASSGHGEETQYF	TGTGCCAGCAGTGGACACGGCGAGGAGACCCAGTACTTC
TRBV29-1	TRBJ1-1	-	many	CSVTGNTEAFF	TGCAGCGTGACAGGGAACACTGAAGCTTTCTTT
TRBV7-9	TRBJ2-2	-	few	CASSFTLNTGELFF	TGTGCCAGCAGTTTTACATTGAACACCGGGGAGCTGTTTTTT
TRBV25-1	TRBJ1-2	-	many	CASSGGQRYGYTF	TGTGCCAGCAGTGGCGGGCAGAGGTATGGCTACACCTTC
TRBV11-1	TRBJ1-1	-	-	CALNTEAFF	TGTGCACTGAACACTGAAGCTTTCTTT
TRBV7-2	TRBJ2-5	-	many	CASSLAWSGAGTQYF	TGTGCCAGCAGCTTAGCGTGGTCAGGGGCTGGGACCCAGTACTTC
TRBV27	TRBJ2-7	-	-	CASSFGEGSAIYEQYF	TGTGCCAGCAGTTTCGGTGAAGGTAGCGCGATCTACGAGCAGTACTTC
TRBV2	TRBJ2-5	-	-	CASAPGWRETQYF	TGTGCCAGCGCCCCAGGGTGGCGAGAGACCCAGTACTTC
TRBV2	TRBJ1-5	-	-	CASARTTNQPQHF	TGTGCCAGCGCGAGGACAACCAATCAGCCCCAGCATTTT
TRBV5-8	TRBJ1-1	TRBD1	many	CASSLRTGGLGTEAFF	TGTGCCAGCAGCCTAAGGACAGGGGGTTTAGGCACTGAAGCTTTCTTT
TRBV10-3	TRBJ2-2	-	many	CAIGGPGTGELFF	TGTGCCATCGGGGGGCCGGGGACCGGGGAGCTGTTTTTT
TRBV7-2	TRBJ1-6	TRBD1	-	CASSLRAGQGRSYNSPLHF	TGTGCCAGCAGCTTGCGCGCAGGACAGGGAAGGTCCTATAATTCACCCCTCCACTTT
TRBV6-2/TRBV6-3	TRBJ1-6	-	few	CASSYEARMGPLHF	TGTGCCAGCAGTTATGAGGCTCGCATGGGACCCCTCCACTTT
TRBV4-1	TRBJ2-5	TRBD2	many	CASSQRLAMETQYF	TGCGCCAGCAGCCAACGACTAGCGATGGAGACCCAGTACTTC
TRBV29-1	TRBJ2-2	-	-	CSVGGELDTGELFF	TGCAGCGTTGGTGGGGAGTTGGACACCGGGGAGCTGTTTTTT
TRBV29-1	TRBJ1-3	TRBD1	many	CSGQGAGGNTIYF	TGCAGCGGACAGGGGGCCGGTGGAAACACCATATATTTT
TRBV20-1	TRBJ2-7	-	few	CSARPLRGELFEQYF	TGCAGTGCTAGACCCCTCAGGGGAGAGCTTTTCGAGCAGTACTTC
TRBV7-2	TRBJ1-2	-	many	CASSLGRAYGYTF	TGTGCCAGCAGCCTCGGCAGGGCCTATGGCTACACCTTC
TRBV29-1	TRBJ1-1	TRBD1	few	CSVTGGGSTEAFF	TGCAGCGTTACAGGGGGTGGAAGCACTGAAGCTTTCTTT
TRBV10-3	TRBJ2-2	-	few	CAISERDNGELFF	TGTGCCATCAGTGAGCGGGATAACGGGGAGCTGTTTTTT
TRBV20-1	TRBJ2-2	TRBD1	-	CSARDRDQNTGELFF	TGCAGTGCAAGGGACAGGGACCAGAACACCGGGGAGCTGTTTTTT
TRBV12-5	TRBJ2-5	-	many	CASAQDWRETQYF	TGTGCTAGTGCCCAGGACTGGAGGGAGACCCAGTACTTC
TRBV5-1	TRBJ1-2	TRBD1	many	CASSPQTGAMDGYTF	TGCGCCAGCAGCCCCCAGACAGGGGCGATGGATGGCTACACCTTC
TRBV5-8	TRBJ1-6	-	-	CASSSVDGRSPLHF	TGTGCCAGCAGCTCGGTGGACGGGCGTTCACCCCTCCACTTT
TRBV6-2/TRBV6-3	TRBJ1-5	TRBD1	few	CASSYAGGNNQPQHF	TGTGCCAGCAGTTACGCAGGGGGCAACAATCAGCCCCAGCATTTT
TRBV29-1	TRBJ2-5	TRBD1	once	CSVTGTGEGETQYF	TGCAGCGTTACAGGGACAGGGGAAGGGGAGACCCAGTACTTC
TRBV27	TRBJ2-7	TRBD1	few	CASARDRESHEQYF	TGTGCCAGCGCGAGGGACAGGGAGTCCCACGAGCAGTACTTC
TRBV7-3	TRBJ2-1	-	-	CASSISSVGYNEQFF	TGTGCCAGCAGTATATCTAGCGTAGGATACAATGAGCAGTTCTTC
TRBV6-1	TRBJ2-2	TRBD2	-	CASSDPIAGVTGELFF	TGTGCCAGCAGTGACCCCATAGCGGGAGTCACCGGGGAGCTGTTTTTT
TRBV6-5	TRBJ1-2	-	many	CASLTTGNAGYTF	TGTGCCAGCCTAACGACGGGGAACGCTGGCTACACCTTC
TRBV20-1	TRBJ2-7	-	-	CSKLQENGYEQYF	TGCAGTAAATTACAGGAAAACGGCTACGAGCAGTACTTC
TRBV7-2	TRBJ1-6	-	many	CASSLIGLGTGGSPLHF	TGTGCCAGCAGCTTAATCGGTCTCGGGACTGGGGGATCACCCCTCCACTTT